This T cell receptor beta chain was captured by sequencing in a study of human T cells and chemical hapten exposure. Overall study: Sensitizing treatment utilized 2% DPC over an approximately 2 cm by approximately 2 cm portion of upper inner arm skin.

Time point meaning: pre-sensitization, week 0. The treatment: therapeutic diphenylcyclopropenone sensitization with weekly scalp DPC. Each patch test followed a blood draw. Germline CDR1 SGHAT, CDR2 FQNNGV. Trimming removed 5 bases from V and 3 bases from J, with 13 bases in between. CDR3 length: 14 amino acids. TCRdb analysed the RACE reads with MiXCR anew, one entry per CDR3 protein. The sample comprises about 270,000 distinct CDR3 sequences, almost 8% of which are singletons, and about 1.1% rests with the top ten. The TCR was taken from a man younger than 30 with alopecia areata. Some clones in this sample may be carry-over from other donors' samples. The chain couples TRBV11-2 to TRBJ1-1; D is ambiguous. Sequenced here: whole blood, sampled in connection with sensitization to the hapten diphenylcyclopropenone (DPC). The CDR3 is CASSAEVRDTEAFF. CDR3 bases: TGTGCCAGCAGCGCCGAGGTACGAGACACTGAAGCTTTCTTT.